A single sample gave rise to the 20 T cell receptor beta chains below, sequenced in a study of PD-1 blockade in classical Hodgkin lymphoma. Profiled with immunoSEQ multiplex PCR; TCRdb holds only in-frame clones, not every one. The sample contains about 13,000 clones, roughly 77% of which appear only once. Relapse was seen in all patients after autologous stem cell transplantation, and brentuximab vedotin exposure was variable. The starting material was peripheral blood mononuclear cells (PBMCs), obtained at baseline. These TCRs come from a human donor with classical Hodgkin lymphoma.

The DNA for the CDR3 is TGTGCCAGCTCACCCGAGGTGTATCAGCCCCAGCATTTT. Encoded protein: CASSPEVYQPQHF. This chain links TRBV18 with TRBJ1-5, with D unresolved. Trimming stripped 3 bases from V and 5 bases from J, with 8 bases between. The germline gives CDR1 KGHSH, CDR2 LQKENI. The CDR3 consists of 13 residues.

The chain employs TRBV7-2 and TRBJ2-7, with D unclear. From germline, CDR1 is SGHTA and CDR2 FQGNSA. This CDR3 spans 15 amino acids. The V gene lost 2 bases and the J gene lost 0 bases, with 11 bases spanning the gap. CDR3 amino acids: CASSLRGGASYEQYF. DNA of the CDR3: TGTGCCAGCAGCTTACGCGGCGGAGCCTCCTACGAGCAGTACTTC.

The chain is built from TRBV19 and TRBJ2-1; 12 nucleotides align to TRBD2. CDR3 size: 15 residues. Germline lookup yields CDR1 LNHDA and CDR2 SQIVND (reference sequence). J lost 4 bases, V lost 5 bases, and 3 bases had no gene match. The CDR3 sequence: CASSLGTSGYNEQFF. Here the CDR3 DNA reads TGTGCCAGTAGTCTCGGGACTAGCGGGTACAATGAGCAGTTCTTC.

The J gene is TRBJ2-1, the V gene TRBV7-8, with D perhaps TRBD2 (5 bases). Germline V gene lookup returns CDR1 SGHVS and CDR2 FQNEAQ. The V and J ends lost 2 bases and 4 bases respectively, with 12 bases between them. The CDR3 contains 15 residues. The CDR3 here is CASSLRDTSYNEQFF. The CDR3 DNA reads TGTGCCAGCAGCTTACGGGATACTAGTTACAATGAGCAGTTCTTC. The complete variable domain, with remaining parts taken from reference TRBV7-8 and TRBJ2-1, reads GAGVSQSPRYKVAKRGQDVALRCDPISGHVSLFWYQQALGQGPEFLTYFQNEAQLDKSGLPSDRFFAERPEGSVSTLKIQRTQQEDSAVYLCASSLRDTSYNEQFFGPGTRLTVL.

CDR3 DNA sequence: TGTGCCAGCAGCCCAAAGACAGGGGAAGAGACCCAGTACTTC. It codes for CASSPKTGEETQYF. The chain has TRBV7-2 and TRBJ2-5, with TRBD1 matching 8 bases. The CDR3 extends over 14 amino acids. The V segment lost 5 bases and the J segment 3 bases; nucleotides outside the gene matches: 5. From germline, CDR1 is SGHTA and CDR2 FQGNSA.

This chain joins TRBV11-2 and TRBJ2-5, with 8 bases that match TRBD1. Trimming cost V 4 bases and J 5 bases; bases outside gene matches: 18. This CDR3 is 18 amino acids long. CDR1 and CDR2 from the germline V gene are SGHAT and FQNNGV. CDR3 in DNA: TGTGCCAGCAGCTCTGACGAACTCCAGGGGGCGAGGGGGGAGACCCAGTACTTC. It is translated as CASSSDELQGARGETQYF.

This chain uses TRBV9 with TRBJ2-3; D not resolved. The CDR3 is made up of 14 amino acids. V lost 4 bases and J lost 0, with 9 bases in between. The germline V gene has CDR1 SGDLS and CDR2 YYNGEE. The CDR3: CASSSRSSTDTQYF. In DNA form, the CDR3 reads TGTGCCAGCAGCTCCCGGAGCAGCACAGATACGCAGTATTTT.

This sequence joins TRBV11-3 and TRBJ2-7; 9 positions agree with TRBD2. The CDR3 is 14 residues long. The J segment lost 7 bases and the V segment lost 3 bases, leaving 7 bases of the junction unmatched. Looked up from germline, CDR1 is SGHNT and CDR2 is YENEEA. CDR3 amino acids: CASSFQREEWEQYF. In DNA form, the CDR3 reads TGTGCCAGCAGCTTCCAGCGGGAGGAATGGGAGCAGTACTTC.

The chain combines TRBV7-2 with TRBJ2-3; D might be TRBD2 (5 bases). Germline CDR1 is SGHTA and CDR2 is FQGNSA. With 3 bases removed from V and 4 bases from J, the gap between germline ends came to 20 bases. CDR3 length: 17 amino acids. The CDR3, as DNA: TGTGCCAGCAGCTTTCTTCCGTCCGGAGGCAGGTCAGATACGCAGTATTTT. This codes for CASSFLPSGGRSDTQYF.

This clone was seen a handful of times. V and J are TRBV4-3 and TRBJ2-1, with 10 bases aligning to TRBD1. The J segment lost 6 bases and the V segment lost 5 bases, leaving 7 bases of the junction unmatched. There are 15 residues in the CDR3. Germline lookup yields CDR1 LGHNA and CDR2 YSLEER. The CDR3 DNA follows: TGCGCCAGCAGCGCGCGACAGGGGGCAGGCAATGAGCAGTTCTTC. The encoded protein is CASSARQGAGNEQFF.

The V and J genes are TRBV5-4 and TRBJ2-3, with TRBD1 matching over 8 bases. V shed 1 base, J shed 0 bases, and the junction held 7 bases outside the gene matches. The germline CDR1 and CDR2 sequences are SGHNT and YYREEE (reference sequence). The CDR3 loop spans 17 amino acids. The CDR3 DNA is TGTGCCAGCAGCTTGAACCAGGGGGCTTATAGCACAGATACGCAGTATTTT. Translation gives CASSLNQGAYSTDTQYF.

CDR3 in DNA: TGTGCCAGCAGCCGAAGACTAGCGGGAGGCCAAAACATTCAGTACTTC. Translating it yields CASSRRLAGGQNIQYF. This chain links TRBV6-6 with TRBJ2-4; 13 nucleotides align to TRBD2. CDR1 is MNHNY, CDR2 SVGAGI, per germline (reference sequence). The CDR3 length is 16 residues. V lost 6 bases and J lost 5; bases outside the gene matches: 7.

The chain couples TRBV9 to TRBJ2-3; 8 positions match TRBD1. CDR3 length: 15 residues. Trimming took 0 bases from V and 3 from J; bases not matched to a gene: 3. Per the germline V gene, CDR1 is SGDLS and CDR2 is YYNGEE. The CDR3 reads CASSVGDRPTDTQYF. The CDR3 nucleotides are TGTGCCAGCAGCGTAGGGGACAGGCCAACAGATACGCAGTATTTT.

This chain joins TRBV19 and TRBJ1-2; D is perhaps TRBD1 (5 bases). Germline values: CDR1 LNHDA, CDR2 SQIVND (reference sequence). Deletions cut 3 bases from V and 8 bases from J, with 19 bases between. CDR3 size: 15 residues. The CDR3 loop reads CASSIDLDKNWGYTF. CDR3 nucleotides: TGTGCCAGTAGTATCGACCTGGACAAAAATTGGGGCTACACCTTC. The full variable domain, its missing parts supplied by reference TRBV19 and TRBJ1-2, is DGGITQSPKYLFRKEGQNVTLSCEQNLNHDAMYWYRQDPGQGLRLIYYSQIVNDFQKGDIAEGYSVSREKKESFPLTVTSAQKNPTAFYLCASSIDLDKNWGYTFGSGTRLTVV.

Only a few counts were recorded for this clone. The CDR3 region is CASSYRHNTGITEAFF. In DNA form, the CDR3 reads TGTGCCAGCAGTTACCGACATAATACAGGGATCACTGAAGCTTTCTTT. V is TRBV6-5 and J is TRBJ1-1, with D perhaps TRBD1 (6 bases). CDR1 is MNHEY, CDR2 SVGAGI, per germline. The CDR3 contains 16 residues. V lost 2 bases, J lost 4 bases, and 17 bases lay in between.

J is TRBJ2-5 and V is TRBV7-9; TRBD1 aligns across 9 bases. This CDR3 is 16 amino acids long. Germline loops: CDR1 SEHNR, CDR2 FQNEAQ (reference sequence). After removal of 5 bases from V and 1 base from J, the junction contained 8 bases not matched to a gene. CDR3 sequence reads: CASSPRGDRVQETQYF. The CDR3 DNA sequence: TGTGCCAGCAGCCCCCGGGGGGACAGGGTCCAAGAGACCCAGTACTTC.

The chain joins TRBV6-6 to TRBJ2-7, with 7 bases matching TRBD1. CDR1 and CDR2 from the germline V gene are MNHNY and SVGAGI (reference sequence). V dropped 2 bases and J dropped 1; count of bases not matched to a gene: 5. The CDR3 is made up of 15 amino acids. The CDR3: CASSYADRDSYEQYV. Written as DNA, the CDR3 is TGTGCCAGCAGTTACGCAGACAGGGATTCCTACGAGCAGTACGTC.

V is TRBV5-1 and J is TRBJ1-3; TRBD1 matches at 10 bases. This CDR3 region has 15 residues. Germline V gene sequence: CDR1 SGHRS, CDR2 YFSETQ. V gave up 6 bases and J gave up 0 bases; unmatched junction bases: 3. The CDR3 loop reads CASNDRGPSGNTIYF. In DNA, the CDR3 is TGCGCCAGCAATGACAGGGGGCCCTCTGGAAACACCATATATTTT.

This chain joins TRBV15 and TRBJ2-7; either TRBD1 or TRBD2 may supply D (6 bases each). The CDR3 extends over 17 amino acids. Germline V gene data show CDR1 as LNHNV and CDR2 as YYDKDF (reference sequence). Deletions cut 1 base from V and 5 bases from J, with 21 bases between. CDR3 in amino acids: CATSRGVWGIGGHEQYF. For the CDR3, the DNA is TGTGCCACCAGCAGAGGGGTATGGGGAATCGGGGGCCACGAGCAGTACTTC.

In its sample, this clone was seen a few times. The chain is built from TRBV5-6 and TRBJ2-7, with D perhaps TRBD1 or TRBD2 (6 bases each). CDR1 is SGHDT and CDR2 is YYEEEE in the germline V gene. This CDR3 contains 13 residues. V lost 0 bases and J lost 5, with 9 bases in between. Written as DNA, the CDR3 is TGTGCCAGCAGCTTGGAGGGGGGACACGAGCAGTACGTC. Its translation is CASSLEGGHEQYV.